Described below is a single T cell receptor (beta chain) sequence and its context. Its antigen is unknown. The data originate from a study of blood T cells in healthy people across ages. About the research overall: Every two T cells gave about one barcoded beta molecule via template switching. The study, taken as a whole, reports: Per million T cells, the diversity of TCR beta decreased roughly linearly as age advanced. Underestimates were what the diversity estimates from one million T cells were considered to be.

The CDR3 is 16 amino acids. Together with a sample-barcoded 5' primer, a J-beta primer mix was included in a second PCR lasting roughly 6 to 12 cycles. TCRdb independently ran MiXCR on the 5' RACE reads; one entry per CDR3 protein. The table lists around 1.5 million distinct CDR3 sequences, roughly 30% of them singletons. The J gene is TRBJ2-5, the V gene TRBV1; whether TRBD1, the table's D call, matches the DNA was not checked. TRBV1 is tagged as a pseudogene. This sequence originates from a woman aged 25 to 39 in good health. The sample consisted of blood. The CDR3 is CTSSLSGQGAKETQYF. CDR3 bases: TGCACCAGCAGCCTCTCCGGACAGGGGGCGAAGGAGACCCAGTACTTC.